This T cell receptor beta chain originates from a study of shared clonotypes between healthy human individuals. Broader study findings: It was the non-shared clonotypes that had lower generation probabilities than clonotypes shared by all four donors.

CDR1 is WNHNN and CDR2 is SYGVQD in the germline V gene (reference sequence). The V and J ends lost 3 bases and 2 bases respectively, with 14 bases between them. CDR3 length: 15 amino acids. Concerning this clone: Its antigen is still unknown.

Data came from immunoSEQ multiplex PCR; TCRdb stores just in-frame clones and leaves some out. The table shows about 110,000 clones, with about 67% occurring only once. The sequenced sample was memory CD8+ T cells sorted from blood. Subset noted: CD45RO+ cells pooled with CCR7-negative TemRA cells. This clonotype was obtained from a woman younger than 45 in good health. This chain uses TRBV10-1 with TRBJ2-7; the D gene is possibly TRBD1 (7 bases). The CDR3 region has the DNA TGCGCCAGCAGTGAAGGAGGGGGCCTCACCTACGAGCAGTACTTC. It codes for CASSEGGGLTYEQYF.